The 21 T cell receptor beta chains below come from one sample, sequenced in a study of T cells after yellow fever vaccination. One entry per CDR3 protein results from TCRdb running MiXCR on the 5' RACE reads. The table has 150,000 to 200,000 distinct CDR3 sequences, roughly a tenth seen once; the top ten hold under 40%. The sample here was CD8+ T cells sorted from PBMCs, taken 45 days after the yellow fever booster vaccination. The receptor source for this set is a man younger than 35 who received the YFV17D yellow fever vaccine.

This clonotype was seen only a few times. The CDR3 sequence is CASSVEANQPQHF. In nucleotides, the CDR3 is TGTGCCAGCAGCGTAGAGGCTAATCAGCCCCAGCATTTT. This sequence joins TRBV9 and TRBJ1-5; D ambiguous. The CDR3 consists of 13 residues. V shed 0 bases and J shed 4 bases, with 5 bases lying between them. CDR1 is SGDLS, CDR2 YYNGEE, per germline.

The rearrangement links TRBV19 to TRBJ1-5; D is unresolved. Trimming took off 1 base at V and 5 bases at J, with 15 bases between the two ends. CDR1 and CDR2 from the germline V gene are LNHDA and SQIVND (reference sequence). This CDR3 comprises 16 residues. This CDR3 reads CASSIVRVRTHQPQHF. Written as DNA, the CDR3 is TGTGCCAGTAGTATAGTTAGAGTGCGCACCCATCAGCCCCAGCATTTT.

This rearrangement joins TRBV7-9 to TRBJ2-6; no clear D gene. The CDR3 sequence is 14 residues long. V gave up 6 bases and J gave up 0 bases, with 6 bases separating them. In germline, CDR1 is SEHNR, CDR2 FQNEAQ (reference sequence). The DNA of the CDR3 is TGTGCCAGCAGGGTCCCCTCTGGGGCCAACGTCCTGACTTTC. As protein: CASRVPSGANVLTF. The complete variable domain, with remaining parts taken from reference TRBV7-9 and TRBJ2-6, reads DTGVSQNPRHKITKRGQNVTFRCDPISEHNRLYWYRQTLGQGPEFLTYFQNEAQLEKSRLLSDRFSAERPKGSFSTLEIQRTEQGDSAMYLCASRVPSGANVLTFGAGSRLTVL.

In its sample, this clonotype was seen many times. This chain uses TRBV7-9 with TRBJ2-7; unclear D gene. Looked up from germline, CDR1 is SEHNR and CDR2 is FQNEAQ (reference sequence). This CDR3 is 14 amino acids long. The V end lost 5 bases, the J end lost 1 base, and 12 bases lay between the germline ends. The CDR3 protein is CASSREDSSYEQYF. The CDR3 coding sequence is TGTGCCAGCAGCAGGGAAGATAGTTCCTACGAGCAGTACTTC.

The chain joins TRBV5-5 to TRBJ2-3, with 10 bases that match TRBD1. There are 14 residues in the CDR3. V lost 4 bases to trimming and J lost 5 bases; unmatched junction nucleotides: 4. Germline-derived CDR1 and CDR2 are SGHKS and YYEKEE (reference sequence). The chain's CDR3 is CASSQRTGGDTQYF. The CDR3 coding sequence is TGTGCCAGCAGCCAAAGGACAGGGGGAGATACGCAGTATTTT.

This clonotype was seen at least ten times. The genes are TRBV7-9 and TRBJ2-7; weak D call: TRBD1 (6 bases). CDR1 and CDR2 from the germline V gene are SEHNR and FQNEAQ (reference sequence). The CDR3 runs 14 residues. Trimming pared 2 bases from V and 1 base from J, leaving 9 bases between. This CDR3 reads CASSLSGDSYEQYF. CDR3 nucleotides: TGTGCCAGCAGCTTATCAGGGGATTCCTACGAGCAGTACTTC.

In this sample, this clonotype turned up a few times. This sequence joins TRBV4-3 and TRBJ1-6; no clear D. The germline V gene has CDR1 LGHNA and CDR2 YSLEER. Trimming shortened V by 4 bases and J by 6 bases, and 10 bases separated the two germline ends. The CDR3 runs 14 residues. CDR3 nucleotides: TGCGCCAGCAGCCGGCGGGAGTTTAATTCACCCCTCCACTTT. It encodes CASSRREFNSPLHF.

The chain joins TRBV6-2 or TRBV6-3 to TRBJ1-5; D gene uncertain. V lost 7 bases and J 3 bases, leaving 13 bases between the germline ends. This CDR3 is 14 amino acids long. CDR1 MNHEY and CDR2 SVGEGT come from the germline V gene. The CDR3 DNA is TGTGCCAGCAACCGTGGGCGCTTCAATCAGCCCCAGCATTTT. Residues: CASNRGRFNQPQHF.

This clonotype appeared many times. The V and J genes are TRBV7-9 and TRBJ2-5; 10 bases agree with TRBD1. The length of the CDR3 is 17 residues. The ends lost 0 bases at V and 5 bases at J; junction bases unmatched: 9. Germline V gene data show CDR1 as SEHNR and CDR2 as FQNEAQ (reference sequence). CDR3 in DNA: TGTGCCAGCAGCTTAGCCCCGGGACAGGGGCGTGAGGAGACCCAGTACTTC. Protein: CASSLAPGQGREETQYF.

CDR3 coding DNA: TGTGCCAGCAGCCCTAGCGGGGTGGGGGAGCAGTACGTC. It is translated as CASSPSGVGEQYV. The chain combines TRBV7-2 with TRBJ2-7; 9 bases are a match to TRBD2. CDR1 and CDR2 from the germline V gene are SGHTA and FQGNSA. V gave up 5 bases and J gave up 7 bases; unmatched junction bases: 6. The CDR3 runs to 13 residues.

The V call is TRBV5-6, the J call TRBJ2-1, with D possibly TRBD1 on 5 matching bases. Germline CDR1 is SGHDT and CDR2 is YYEEEE. The CDR3 spans 14 residues. V lost 0 bases and J 4 bases, leaving 8 bases between the germline ends. CDR3 protein: CASSLDRTYNEQFF. The DNA of the CDR3 is TGTGCCAGCAGCTTGGACAGGACGTACAATGAGCAGTTCTTC.

This clonotype was observed a few times. The V and J genes are TRBV7-9 and TRBJ1-1; D is unresolved. V was cut by 3 bases and J by 0 bases, with 8 bases left in between. Germline V lookup: CDR1 SEHNR, CDR2 FQNEAQ (reference sequence). The CDR3 has 14 amino acids. CDR3 sequence reads: CASSLEVMNTEAFF. DNA for the CDR3: TGTGCCAGCAGCTTGGAGGTCATGAACACTGAAGCTTTCTTT. The complete variable domain, with remaining parts taken from reference TRBV7-9 and TRBJ1-1, reads DTGVSQNPRHKITKRGQNVTFRCDPISEHNRLYWYRQTLGQGPEFLTYFQNEAQLEKSRLLSDRFSAERPKGSFSTLEIQRTEQGDSAMYLCASSLEVMNTEAFFGQGTRLTVV.

This clonotype was counted only a few times. The chain recombines TRBV12-3 or TRBV12-4 with TRBJ1-4, with no clear D. Trimming stripped 5 bases from V and 0 bases from J, with 19 bases between. The CDR3 sequence is 18 residues long. The CDR3 is CASSQAGPLLSTNEKLFF. CDR3 bases: TGTGCCAGCAGTCAAGCAGGTCCACTACTCTCAACTAATGAAAAACTGTTTTTT.

Ten or more counts support this clonotype. One end of the junction does not line up with germline, which may come from a read error. The rearrangement links TRBV7-2 to TRBJ2-7; 11 positions agree with TRBD1. Germline assignment: CDR1 SGHTA and CDR2 FQGNSA. There are 16 residues in the CDR3. CDR3 DNA sequence: TGTGCCAGCAGTTTAGGACAGGGGGCCCTATTTTACGAGCAGTACTTC. This encodes CASSLGQGALFYEQYF.

The gene calls are TRBV28 and TRBJ2-2; possibly TRBD2 for D (7 bases). CDR1 is MDHEN, CDR2 SYDVKM, per germline. CDR3 length: 17 residues. V was shortened by 5 bases and J by 5 bases, with 21 bases between the two germline ends. CDR3 sequence reads: CASSPDEGGAGTGELFF. The CDR3 DNA is TGTGCCAGCAGTCCCGACGAGGGGGGAGCGGGAACCGGGGAGCTGTTTTTT.

This clonotype appeared a few times. The chain joins TRBV3-1 to TRBJ2-5; possibly TRBD1 for D (6 bases). The germline V gene has CDR1 LGHDT and CDR2 YNNKEL (reference sequence). This CDR3 region has 14 residues. Trimming pared 6 bases from V and 4 bases from J, leaving 15 bases between. The CDR3: CASSSGTPRETQYF. CDR3 nucleotides: TGTGCCAGCAGTTCCGGGACACCTCGAGAGACCCAGTACTTC.

The J gene is TRBJ2-1, the V gene TRBV27; unclear D gene. The CDR3 has 14 residues. Germline V lookup: CDR1 MNHEY, CDR2 SMNVEV (reference sequence). Trimming left V 8 bases short and J 3 bases short, with 14 bases between. CDR3 DNA sequence: TGTGCCAGCTCCCTCATTGGCGGCTACAATGAGCAGTTCTTC. Protein product: CASSLIGGYNEQFF.

A single count supports this clonotype. The gene calls are TRBV12-5 and TRBJ2-5; 12 nucleotides align to TRBD1. This CDR3 is 18 amino acids long. V dropped 0 bases and J dropped 4; count of bases not matched to a gene: 9. Germline V CDR1 and CDR2: LGHNT, FRNRAP. This CDR3 is CASGLVLGDRGLRETQYF. The CDR3 coding sequence is TGTGCTAGTGGTTTGGTACTAGGGGACAGGGGGCTTCGAGAGACCCAGTACTTC. The complete variable domain, with remaining parts taken from reference TRBV12-5 and TRBJ2-5, reads DARVTQTPRHKVTEMGQEVTMRCQPILGHNTVFWYRQTMMQGLELLAYFRNRAPLDDSGMPKDRFSAEMPDATLATLKIQPSEPRDSAVYFCASGLVLGDRGLRETQYFGPGTRLLVL.

This clonotype showed up just a few times. The rearrangement uses TRBV20-1 and TRBJ1-2; D not resolved. Deletions cut 0 bases from V and 0 bases from J, with 17 bases between. This CDR3 spans 17 amino acids. CDR1 and CDR2 (germline): DFQATT, SNEGSKA (reference sequence). The CDR3 is CSARDTNTNSANYGYTF. CDR3 in DNA: TGCAGTGCTAGAGACACGAATACTAACTCAGCTAACTATGGCTACACCTTC.

The J gene is TRBJ1-1, the V gene TRBV6-2 or TRBV6-3, with D unclear. Germline V lookup: CDR1 MNHEY, CDR2 SVGEGT. The ends were cut back, 6 bases at V and 0 bases at J, with 8 bases in the middle. The CDR3 has 13 residues. CDR3 sequence: CASRQRVNTEAFF. Written as DNA, the CDR3 is TGTGCCAGCAGGCAACGGGTGAACACTGAAGCTTTCTTT.

This clonotype was recorded a few times. The genes are TRBV12-3 or TRBV12-4 and TRBJ2-7; no reliable D call. The CDR3 is 15 amino acids. The V end was cut by 2 bases, the J end by 5 bases, with 16 bases between. Here the CDR3 reads CASSLLGPPLDEQYF. For the CDR3, the DNA is TGTGCCAGCAGTTTACTCGGACCCCCCTTGGACGAGCAGTACTTC.